The 22 T cell receptor beta chains in this list originate from one sample, sequenced in a study of T cell changes during pregnancy in multiple sclerosis. The table came from immunoSEQ multiplex PCR; TCRdb's copy has only in-frame clones and leaves some out. The table records 50,000 or so clones, 75% to 95% of them present only once. Material: peripheral blood, obtained after pregnancy. These TCRs come from a female donor in good health, enrolled as a control in a pregnancy study.

This clone was detected once. The V call is TRBV5-8, the J call TRBJ2-1; the match to TRBD2 covers 9 bases. V lost 4 bases to trimming and J lost 7 bases; unmatched junction nucleotides: 9. The CDR3 totals 15 residues. Looked up from germline, CDR1 is SGHTS and CDR2 is YDEGEE. For the CDR3, the DNA is TGTGCCAGCAGCCTTCGGCGGGGGGGCAGAAATGAGCAGTTCTTC. Translating gives CASSLRRGGRNEQFF.

The genes are TRBV27 and TRBJ1-1; 7 nucleotides match TRBD1. This CDR3 has 15 amino acids. CDR1 and CDR2 (germline): MNHEY, SMNVEV (reference sequence). J was trimmed by 3 bases and V by 7 bases; bases with no gene match: 11. The CDR3 is CASITSRGHDTEAFF. CDR3 DNA: TGTGCCAGCATCACGAGTAGGGGGCATGACACTGAAGCTTTCTTT.

The J gene is TRBJ1-4, the V gene TRBV6-5, with TRBD1 matching 9 bases. The germline gives CDR1 MNHEY, CDR2 SVGAGI. After removal of 2 bases from V and 5 bases from J, the junction contained 6 bases not matched to a gene. This CDR3 is built from 16 residues. The CDR3, as DNA: TGTGCCAGCAGTTACGGCTCGGACAGGGGAAATGAAAAACTGTTTTTT. It is translated as CASSYGSDRGNEKLFF.

This chain links TRBV7-6 with TRBJ1-2; D is undetermined. Per germline, CDR1 SGHVS and CDR2 FNYEAQ. V was pared by 2 bases and J by 3 bases, with 13 bases between. The CDR3 runs to 15 residues. The CDR3 loop reads CASSLLATGDYGYTF. In nucleotides, the CDR3 is TGTGCCAGCAGCTTATTAGCGACGGGCGACTATGGCTACACCTTC. Full variable domain (missing parts from reference TRBV7-6 and TRBJ1-2): GAGVSQSPRYKVTKRGQDVALRCDPISGHVSLYWYRQALGQGPEFLTYFNYEAQQDKSGLPNDRFSAERPEGSISTLTIQRTEQRDSAMYRCASSLLATGDYGYTFGSGTRLTVV.

This chain uses TRBV6-1 with TRBJ2-1; 10 positions match TRBD1. V lost 6 bases to trimming and J lost 6 bases; unmatched junction nucleotides: 8. Germline-derived CDR1 and CDR2 are MNHNS and SASEGT. There are 15 residues in the CDR3. Here the CDR3 DNA reads TGTGCCAGCAGGGTCGGGACAGGGGCCCTCAATGAGCAGTTCTTC. As protein: CASRVGTGALNEQFF.

This clone appeared a single time. The CDR3 loop reads CATSRGLGQETNQPQHF. The DNA of the CDR3 is TGTGCCACCAGCAGGGGACTGGGACAGGAAACCAATCAGCCCCAGCATTTT. The chain is built from TRBV15 and TRBJ1-5; 8 bases agree with TRBD1. CDR3 length equals 17 residues. The germline V gene has CDR1 LNHNV and CDR2 YYDKDF (reference sequence). J was trimmed by 3 bases and V by 3 bases; bases with no gene match: 10.

This sequence joins TRBV11-2 and TRBJ2-7; perhaps TRBD1 as D (5 bases). In germline, CDR1 is SGHAT, CDR2 FQNNGV. Trimming took 6 bases from V and 5 from J, leaving 11 bases between them. The CDR3 extends over 12 amino acids. The CDR3 here is CASSIGRDEQYF. CDR3 bases: TGTGCCAGCAGTATCGGCAGGGACGAGCAGTACTTC.

The V gene is TRBV6-4, the J gene TRBJ1-1; D gene ambiguous. The CDR3 covers 15 residues. The V end lost 6 bases, the J end lost 4 bases, and 18 bases lay between the germline ends. Germline CDR1 is MRHNA and CDR2 is SNTAGT. CDR3 residues: CASRPLGVGSTEAFF. Here the CDR3 DNA reads TGTGCCAGCAGGCCCCTTGGGGTAGGGAGCACTGAAGCTTTCTTT.

This sequence joins TRBV14 and TRBJ2-1, with 10 nucleotides matching TRBD1. Germline V gene data show CDR1 as SGHDN and CDR2 as FVKESK. The CDR3 runs to 16 residues. V trimming: 4 bases; J trimming: 2 bases; junction bases outside the gene matches: 5. The CDR3 loop reads CASSRTGGSPYNEQFF. Written as DNA, the CDR3 is TGTGCCAGCAGCCGGACAGGGGGATCACCCTACAATGAGCAGTTCTTC.

The chain recombines TRBV5-4 with TRBJ2-5, with 14 bases aligning to TRBD2. V was pared by 4 bases and J by 5 bases, with 4 bases of the junction left unmatched. This CDR3 spans 15 amino acids. The germline V gene encodes CDR1 SGHNT and CDR2 YYREEE (reference sequence). CDR3 amino acids: CASSVTSGRDETQYF. The DNA for the CDR3 is TGTGCCAGCAGCGTGACTAGCGGGAGGGACGAGACCCAGTACTTC.

This sequence joins TRBV28 and TRBJ2-4; D is possibly TRBD2 (6 bases). Trimming took 9 bases from V and 10 from J, leaving 19 bases between them. The CDR3 consists of 13 residues. CDR1 is MDHEN, CDR2 SYDVKM, per germline. DNA of the CDR3: TGTGCCAGTGCCGGGACGGAGGGCGCTATTCAGTACTTC. Amino acids: CASAGTEGAIQYF.

V and J are TRBV30 and TRBJ1-1, with TRBD1 matching 9 bases. Germline trimming cut 4 bases from V and 1 base from J; bases unmatched to any gene: 13. Germline loops: CDR1 GTSNPN, CDR2 SVGIG (reference sequence). The CDR3 runs 17 residues. This CDR3 is CAWTRLWGQGGNTEAFF. The CDR3 coding sequence is TGTGCCTGGACCCGATTGTGGGGACAGGGTGGGAACACTGAAGCTTTCTTT. Based on the CDR3 plus reference TRBV30 and TRBJ1-1, the full variable domain is SQTIHQWPATLVQPVGSPLSLECTVEGTSNPNLYWYRQAAGRGLQLLFYSVGIGQISSEVPQNLSASRPQDRQFILSSKKLLLSDSGFYLCAWTRLWGQGGNTEAFFGQGTRLTVV.

The V call is TRBV4-1, the J call TRBJ2-7; 14 bases align to TRBD2. CDR1 is MGHRA, CDR2 YSYEKL, per germline. The V and J ends lost 0 bases and 7 bases, in that order; junction bases with no gene match: 5. There are 16 residues in the CDR3. The CDR3 DNA sequence: TGCGCCAGCAGCCAAGATCCCGGACTAGCGGGGGGTGAGCAGTACTTC. Translation gives CASSQDPGLAGGEQYF.

The chain employs TRBV4-1 and TRBJ2-5, with TRBD2 as a possible D gene (5 bases). The germline V gene has CDR1 MGHRA and CDR2 YSYEKL. The CDR3 contains 14 residues. The germline V and J ends were trimmed by 4 bases and 5 bases, with 14 bases remaining between them. CDR3 DNA sequence: TGCGCCAGCAGCCGTGAGGGATTATGGGAGACCCAGTACTTC. It translates to CASSREGLWETQYF.

V usage is TRBV15 and J usage is TRBJ2-7; 7 positions agree with TRBD1. This CDR3 has 15 residues. V was clipped by 4 bases and J by 5 bases; unmatched bases: 11. Germline V CDR1 and CDR2: LNHNV, YYDKDF (reference sequence). In DNA form, the CDR3 reads TGTGCCACCAGCAAAAACCCAGGGGGAATTGACGAGCAGTACTTC. It translates to CATSKNPGGIDEQYF.

The chain is built from TRBV29-1 and TRBJ2-7, with a possible D match to TRBD1 (6 bases). CDR1 SQVTM and CDR2 ANQGSEA come from the germline V gene. The CDR3 sequence is 14 residues long. With 2 bases removed from V and 1 base from J, the gap between germline ends came to 12 bases. CDR3 bases: TGCAGCGTTGAATATGGGGACACATCCTACGAGCAGTACTTC. Translating it yields CSVEYGDTSYEQYF.

This clone was detected only once. V is TRBV4-1 and J is TRBJ1-5; TRBD1 matches at 9 bases. Germline CDR1 is MGHRA and CDR2 is YSYEKL. Trimming took 4 bases from V and 2 from J; bases not matched to a gene: 12. This CDR3 spans 18 amino acids. The CDR3: CASSLGQGRLMGNQPQHF. The CDR3 nucleotides read TGCGCCAGCAGCCTCGGACAGGGGAGATTGATGGGCAATCAGCCCCAGCATTTT.

This clone has just one count. V and J are TRBV6-5 and TRBJ1-2, with D possibly being TRBD1 (5 bases). Per the germline V gene, CDR1 is MNHEY and CDR2 is SVGAGI. V was clipped by 10 bases and J by 2 bases, with 14 bases between them. CDR3 length equals 13 residues. The CDR3 DNA sequence: TGTGCCACCCAGTACCCAGGGAACTATGGCTACACCTTC. Residues: CATQYPGNYGYTF.

V and J are TRBV6-5 and TRBJ1-2; possible D gene TRBD1, 5 bases. Per germline, CDR1 MNHEY and CDR2 SVGAGI. Trimming took off 2 bases at V and 5 bases at J, with 12 bases between the two ends. The CDR3 runs 14 residues. In DNA form, the CDR3 reads TGTGCCAGCAGTTACGGGGCCAGGGATTATGGCTACACCTTC. Translating gives CASSYGARDYGYTF.

The CDR3 DNA sequence: TGTGCCAGCAGCTTACGGGGGACAGGGGGTAACTATGGCTACACCTTC. This codes for CASSLRGTGGNYGYTF. V and J are TRBV7-8 and TRBJ1-2; 11 positions match TRBD1. V gave up 2 bases and J gave up 1 base; unmatched junction bases: 3. The CDR3 extends over 16 amino acids. The germline gives CDR1 SGHVS, CDR2 FQNEAQ.

The chain combines TRBV4-1 with TRBJ2-3; 7 bases match TRBD2. In germline, CDR1 is MGHRA, CDR2 YSYEKL. Trimming removed 0 bases from V and 3 bases from J; junction bases left unmatched: 6. The CDR3 contains 16 residues. The CDR3 DNA reads as TGCGCCAGCAGCCAAGAGGGCGGGGGTTCTACAGATACGCAGTATTTT. Translation gives CASSQEGGGSTDTQYF.

V usage is TRBV30 and J usage is TRBJ2-3; D not resolved. CDR3 size: 13 residues. CDR1 is GTSNPN and CDR2 is SVGIG in the germline V gene (reference sequence). Trimming pared 2 bases from V and 4 bases from J, leaving 10 bases between. As DNA, the CDR3 is TGTGCCTGGAGTCAAGCCAGCGCAGATACGCAGTATTTT. Amino acids: CAWSQASADTQYF.